This TCR beta chain was recorded in a study of response to subunit inactivated influenza vaccine. This clonotype has a handful of counts. The CDR3 has 12 amino acids. After removal of 7 bases from V and 6 bases from J, the junction contained 8 bases not matched to a gene. Germline V gives CDR1 DFQATT, CDR2 SNEGSKA (reference sequence). TCRdb re-analysed the RT-PCR reads in MiXCR, keeping a single row per CDR3 protein. The data show roughly 520,000 distinct CDR3 sequences, over 25% seen once. Sequencing was performed on CD4+ T cells sorted from PBMCs, taken 5 days after vaccination. The clonotype originates from a man in his fifties or sixties who received an inactivated influenza vaccine. The chain recombines TRBV20-1 with TRBJ1-1; 7 bases are shared with TRBD1. The CDR3 here is CSVGRGISEAFF. The CDR3 DNA reads TGCAGTGTCGGCAGGGGGATATCTGAAGCTTTCTTT.